This T cell receptor beta chain was recovered during a study of cytomegalovirus exposure and HLA in healthy donors. Donors sampled were nominally healthy, though unrecorded immune exposures were likely. Regarding this clone: The antigen remains unidentified.

CDR1 is MDHEN, CDR2 SYDVKM, per germline. Trimming took off 3 bases at V and 2 bases at J, with 26 bases between the two ends. The CDR3 runs 19 residues. PCR involved 60 Vbeta and 13 Jbeta primers. Produced via immunoSEQ multiplex PCR; TCRdb's table is partial and in-frame only. This sample has over 120,000 clones, with around 75% found just once. Broader study findings: HLA-A and HLA-B allele assignments for most subjects were reportedly predicted accurately using TCR beta sequences.

The rearrangement uses TRBV28 and TRBJ2-7, with a tentative D call TRBD2 (7 bases). The sample was PBMCs. The receptor was derived from a young man in good health and CMV-seronegative. The CDR3 region has the DNA TGTGCCAGCAGTTTGAAAGGGGGGGGCGCTTATCGGGCACCCTACGAGCAGTACTTC. Its protein is CASSLKGGGAYRAPYEQYF.